The rows below give T cell receptor beta chains drawn from one sample of a study of blood T cell repertoires in COVID-19. Measured with immunoSEQ multiplex PCR; TCRdb has only the in-frame clones, and not every one. Seen here are 72,000 or so clones, around 85% observed once, and the top ten hold 30% to 40%. Source material: peripheral blood. The receptors shown here come from an elderly woman with active or convalescent COVID-19. Each CDR3 is given with its conserved first and last residue. D genes are given only for firm matches.

j_gene | v_gene | d_gene | CDR3aa
TRBJ2-5 | TRBV2 | - | CASSASRVQETQYF
TRBJ2-1 | TRBV6-4 | TRBD2 | CASSVLSGGAYEQFF
TRBJ2-7 | TRBV4-1 | TRBD1 | CASSQVGAGTGGPEQYF
TRBJ1-2 | TRBV7-9 | TRBD1 | CASSPDRAGRGYTF
TRBJ2-3 | TRBV10-3 | - | CAISERSSTDTQYF
TRBJ2-3 | TRBV29-1 | - | CSVGRDTDTQYF
TRBJ1-5 | TRBV7-9 | TRBD1 | CASGLGTGDQPQHF
TRBJ2-1 | TRBV11-2 | TRBD2 | CASSPPGAGGNNEQFF
TRBJ2-7 | TRBV14 | - | CASSQRRVEEQYF
TRBJ2-6 | TRBV5-6 | - | CASTPKGVSTVLTF
TRBJ1-1 | TRBV28 | - | CASMLGRALGAFF
TRBJ2-3 | TRBV5-8 | TRBD1 | CASSWSGGLSTDTQYF
TRBJ1-3 | TRBV11-3 | - | CASSLSCRLASGNTIYF
TRBJ2-3 | TRBV7-8 | TRBD2 | CASSIRLAGDHTDTQYF
TRBJ2-7 | TRBV9 | - | CASSVGDILGRGEQYF
TRBJ1-1 | TRBV7-2 | - | CASSRRVPEAFF
TRBJ1-3 | TRBV6-5 | - | CASSYGSSGNTIYF
TRBJ2-2 | TRBV4-3 | - | CASSQGLPGTGELFF
TRBJ2-1 | TRBV15 | TRBD1 | CATSRGVGQANNEQFF
TRBJ1-4 | TRBV6-5 | - | CASREGDHEKLFF
TRBJ1-1 | TRBV20-1 | - | CSASRIGRRSEGTEAFF
TRBJ2-3 | TRBV4-1 | TRBD2 | CASSWKYLGGGEDTQYF
TRBJ2-7 | TRBV7-2 | - | CASSYLPGGSGETGQYF
TRBJ2-7 | TRBV5-4 | TRBD1 | CASSLAGTGLSYEQYF
TRBJ2-3 | TRBV19 | - | CASSIKDTQYF
TRBJ1-5 | TRBV7-6 | - | CASSLVSSGLGGNQPQHF
TRBJ2-3 | TRBV11-3 | - | CASSLGGAASTDTQYF
TRBJ2-3 | TRBV15 | TRBD2 | CATQTSGGATDTQYF
TRBJ2-3 | TRBV2 | - | CASSEASDFTYTDTQYF
TRBJ1-1 | TRBV7-8 | TRBD1 | CASSDLTGMNTEAFF
TRBJ1-1 | TRBV3-1/TRBV3-2 | - | CASSQPTENTEAFF